This T cell receptor beta chain was retrieved from a study of shared clonotypes between healthy human individuals. The overall study: The donors, two women and three men, were aged 18 to 49.

About this clone: Its antigen is unidentified.

Points from the study as a whole: All-four-donor shared clonotypes had higher generation probabilities than non-shared clonotypes did. Limited genetic and exposure-history diversity came from having few donors.

Naive CD8 cells lacked CD45RO and underwent positive selection for CCR7, leaving out terminally differentiated effector memory CD45RA+ cells. Each donor was a Caucasian adult residing in Nashville, Tennessee. Method: immunoSEQ multiplex PCR; TCRdb's copy keeps in-frame clones and lacks some. The table lists around 1,900,000 clones, just under 95% of them singletons. The length of the CDR3 is 14 residues. Germline V gives CDR1 SGHKS, CDR2 YYEKEE (reference sequence). V shed 0 bases and J shed 3 bases, with 10 bases lying between them. Specimen: naive CD8+ T cells from PBMCs. The TCR sequence derives from a man between 18 and 29 years old in good health. Some clones in this sample may be carry-over from other donors' samples. V and J are TRBV5-5 and TRBJ2-7; unclear D gene. CDR3 sequence (DNA): TGTGCCAGCAGCTTGGCGGGCACTAACTACGAGCAGTACTTC. Amino acid sequence: CASSLAGTNYEQYF.